The 5 T cell receptor beta chains in this list originate from one sample, sequenced in a study of blood T cell repertoires in COVID-19. Sequencing was performed with immunoSEQ multiplex PCR; in TCRdb, only in-frame clones are kept and a portion is missing. The sample has 180,000 or so clones, roughly 81% seen once. The sequenced material came from peripheral blood. These receptors were collected from a man aged 35-49 years who had recovered from COVID-19.

This clone was seen a handful of times. The chain employs TRBV4-2 and TRBJ2-5; D is perhaps TRBD1 (6 bases). The V end lost 1 base, the J end lost 2 bases, and 11 bases lay between the germline ends. Germline loops: CDR1 LGHNA, CDR2 YNFKEQ. This CDR3 region has 15 residues. CDR3 in DNA: TGTGCCAGCAGCCAAGCCCGGGACAAACAAGAGACCCAGTACTTC. It encodes CASSQARDKQETQYF.

J is TRBJ1-1 and V is TRBV19, with a possible D match to TRBD1 (6 bases). The germline V and J ends were trimmed by 1 base and 1 base, with 10 bases remaining between them. The CDR3 totals 15 residues. The germline gives CDR1 LNHDA, CDR2 SQIVND (reference sequence). The CDR3 DNA reads TGTGCCAGTAGTATAGGGGGACAAGGGAACACTGAAGCTTTCTTT. It codes for CASSIGGQGNTEAFF. Variable domain in full (rest from reference TRBV19 and TRBJ1-1): DGGITQSPKYLFRKEGQNVTLSCEQNLNHDAMYWYRQDPGQGLRLIYYSQIVNDFQKGDIAEGYSVSREKKESFPLTVTSAQKNPTAFYLCASSIGGQGNTEAFFGQGTRLTVV.

The CDR3 protein is CASSHSGGADNEQFF. CDR3 nucleotide sequence: TGTGCCAGCAGCCACAGCGGGGGGGCCGATAATGAGCAGTTCTTC. The chain combines TRBV5-4 with TRBJ2-1; 10 bases line up with TRBD2. The V and J ends lost 4 bases and 7 bases, in that order; junction bases with no gene match: 8. This CDR3 spans 15 amino acids. CDR1 is SGHNT and CDR2 is YYREEE in the germline V gene (reference sequence). The whole variable domain, remainder taken from reference TRBV5-4 and TRBJ2-1, is ETGVTQSPTHLIKTRGQQVTLRCSSQSGHNTVSWYQQALGQGPQFIFQYYREEENGRGNFPPRFSGLQFPNYSSELNVNALELDDSALYLCASSHSGGADNEQFFGPGTRLTVL.

The chain has TRBV2 and TRBJ2-3; 9 bases are shared with TRBD2. CDR3 length equals 15 residues. Germline V gene sequence: CDR1 SNHLY, CDR2 FYNNEI. J was trimmed by 4 bases and V by 7 bases; bases with no gene match: 9. The CDR3: CASTAWREGADTQYF. Written as DNA, the CDR3 is TGTGCCAGCACTGCGTGGCGGGAGGGGGCAGATACGCAGTATTTT.

As concerns this clone: One base away lies a much larger clone, so this may be a sequencing read error. The chain has TRBV4-2 and TRBJ2-3; no reliable D call. Per germline, CDR1 LGHNA and CDR2 YNFKEQ. The CDR3 is made up of 13 amino acids. V was clipped by 1 base and J by 1 base, with 3 bases between them. The CDR3 bases are TGTGCCAGCAGCCAAGCGGGCACAGATACGCAGTATTTT. Translating it yields CASSQAGTDTQYF.